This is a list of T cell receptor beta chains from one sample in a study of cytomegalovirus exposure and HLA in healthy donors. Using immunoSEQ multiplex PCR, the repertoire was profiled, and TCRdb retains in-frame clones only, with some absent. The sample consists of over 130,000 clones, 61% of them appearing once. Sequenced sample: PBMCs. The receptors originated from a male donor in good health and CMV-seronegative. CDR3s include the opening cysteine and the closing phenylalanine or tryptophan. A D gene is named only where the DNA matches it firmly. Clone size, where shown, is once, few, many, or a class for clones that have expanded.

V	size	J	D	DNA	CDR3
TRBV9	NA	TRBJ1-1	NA	TGTGCCAGCAGCGGACAGGTAGGGAACACTGAAGCTTTCTTT	CASSGQVGNTEAFF
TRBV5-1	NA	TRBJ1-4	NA	TGCGCCAGCAGCTTTTCGAGTGGGGGGGGTGAAAAACTGTTTTTT	CASSFSSGGGEKLFF
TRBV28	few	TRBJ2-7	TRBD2	TGTGCCAGCAGTTCTTTTTATGCTAGCGGGGGAGGGTCCTACGAGCAGTACTTC	CASSSFYASGGGSYEQYF
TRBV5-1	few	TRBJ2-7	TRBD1	TGCGCCAGCAGCATACAGGGGGCGGACTACGAGCAGTACTTC	CASSIQGADYEQYF
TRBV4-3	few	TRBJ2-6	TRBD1	TGCGCCAGCAGCCAGGGACAGCCAAGAAACTCTGGGGCCAACGTCCTGACTTTC	CASSQGQPRNSGANVLTF
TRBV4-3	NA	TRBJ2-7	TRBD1	TGCGCCAGCAGCCACCGGACAGGGACCTACGAGCAGTACTTC	CASSHRTGTYEQYF
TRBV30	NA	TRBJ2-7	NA	TGTGCCTGGAACCGGGACATCTCCTACGAGCAGTACTTC	CAWNRDISYEQYF
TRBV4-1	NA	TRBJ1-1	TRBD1	TGCGCCAGCAACAACTGGGAGGAGGACAGGGAGTATTGGGGGACTGAAGCTTTCTTT	CASNNWEEDREYWGTEAFF
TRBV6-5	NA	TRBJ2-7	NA	TGTGCCAGCAGTTACTCGAGTATGGGGAGCTCCTACGAGCAGTACTTC	CASSYSSMGSSYEQYF
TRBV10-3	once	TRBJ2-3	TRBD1	TGTGCCATCAGTGAGCAGACAGGGGCAGATACGCAGTATTTT	CAISEQTGADTQYF
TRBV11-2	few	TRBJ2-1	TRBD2	TGTGCCAGCAGCCCCAACGGGGGGTGGGATGAGCAGTTCTTC	CASSPNGGWDEQFF
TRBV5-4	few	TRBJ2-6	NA	TGTGCCAGCAGCACGGGACTGCTGGCTGGGGCCAACGTCCTGACTTTC	CASSTGLLAGANVLTF
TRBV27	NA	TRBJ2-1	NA	TGTGCCAGCAGTTTTTCGGCTAGCAGTTCCTACAATGAGCAGTTCTTC	CASSFSASSSYNEQFF
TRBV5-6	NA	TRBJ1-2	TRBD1	TGTGCCAGCAGCCTGGACAGGATCCCCCTCTATGGCTACACCTTC	CASSLDRIPLYGYTF
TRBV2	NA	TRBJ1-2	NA	TGTGCCAGCAGTCAACTTCGGGGAGGGGGCTATGGCTACACCTTC	CASSQLRGGGYGYTF
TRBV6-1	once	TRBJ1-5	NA	TGTGCCAGCAGTGAAGCCCTAGGCTGGGATCAGCCCCAGCATTTT	CASSEALGWDQPQHF
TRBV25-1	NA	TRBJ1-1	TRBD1	TGTGCCAGCAGCAATCGAAAGTGGGACAGGGAAGCTTTCTTT	CASSNRKWDREAFF
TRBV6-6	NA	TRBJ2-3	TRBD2	TGTGCCAGCAGTTGGGCGGGGGGGCCTGGCACAGATACGCAGTATTTT	CASSWAGGPGTDTQYF
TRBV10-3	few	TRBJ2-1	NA	TGTGCCATCAGTAGCGCGGGGAACTACAATGAGCAGTTCTTC	CAISSAGNYNEQFF
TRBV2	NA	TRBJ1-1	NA	TGTGCCAGCAGTGTTAGGTTAGCGAACACTGAAGCTTTCTTT	CASSVRLANTEAFF
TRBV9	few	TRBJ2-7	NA	TGTGCCAGCAGCTTATCGACAGAGACGCACGAGCAGTACTTC	CASSLSTETHEQYF
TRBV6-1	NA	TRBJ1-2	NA	TGTGCCAGCAGTGAACGTCAGCAACACTATGGCTACCCCTTC	CASSERQQHYGYPF
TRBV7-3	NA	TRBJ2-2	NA	TGTGCCAGCAGAGCAGGAGGACAGTCCGGGGAGCTGTTTTTT	CASRAGGQSGELFF
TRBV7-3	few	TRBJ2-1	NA	TGTGCCAGCAGCTTAGGGCCAGCGGGTCGTACCTACAATGAGCAGTTCTTC	CASSLGPAGRTYNEQFF
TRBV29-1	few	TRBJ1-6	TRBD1	TGCAGCGTTCAGGACAGGGCGATAAATTCACCCCTCCACTTT	CSVQDRAINSPLHF
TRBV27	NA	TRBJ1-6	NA	TGTGCCAGCAGTTTGCCAGGGAATTCACCCCTCCACTTT	CASSLPGNSPLHF
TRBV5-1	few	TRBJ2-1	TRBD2	TGCGCCAGCAGCCCCAGACTAGCGGGGCCCTCCTACAATGAGCAGTTCTTC	CASSPRLAGPSYNEQFF
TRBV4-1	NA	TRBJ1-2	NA	TGCGCCAGCAGCCAAGGGGCTGGGGGGATCCCAGGGAATGGCTACACCTTC	CASSQGAGGIPGNGYTF
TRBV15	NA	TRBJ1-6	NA	TGTGCCACCAGCAGGGGGGCTGGGAATTCACCCCTCCACTTT	CATSRGAGNSPLHF
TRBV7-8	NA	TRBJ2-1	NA	TGTGCCAGCAGCTTAGTAACGGGAAGTTACTACAATGAGCAGTTCTTC	CASSLVTGSYYNEQFF
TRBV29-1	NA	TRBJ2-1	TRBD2	TGCAGCGTTGGAACTCCGGTTAGCGGGGGCCCGGGAAATGAGCAGTTCTTC	CSVGTPVSGGPGNEQFF
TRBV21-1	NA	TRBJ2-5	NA	TGTGCCAGCAGCAGGCAGGGTTCAAGTCAGGCCCAGTACTTC	CASSRQGSSQAQYF
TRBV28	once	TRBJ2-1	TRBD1	TGTGCCAGCAGTACTTACAGGGGGCGAGGCTCCTACAATGAGCAGTTCTTC	CASSTYRGRGSYNEQFF
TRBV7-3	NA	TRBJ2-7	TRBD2	TGTGCCAGCAGCTTACAGGCCGGGGGGGCTTACGAGCAGTACTTC	CASSLQAGGAYEQYF
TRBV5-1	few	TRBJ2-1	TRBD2	TGCGCCAGCAGCCCCCAGGGACTAGCGGGGGATGTGAGCTCCTACAATGAGCAGTTCTTC	CASSPQGLAGDVSSYNEQFF
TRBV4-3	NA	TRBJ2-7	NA	TGCGCCAGCAGCCCCACCCCGCAGGGTACGCACGAGCAGTACTTC	CASSPTPQGTHEQYF
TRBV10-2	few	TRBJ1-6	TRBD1	TGCGCCACCCGGACAGGGGGAGATTCACCCCTCCACTTT	CATRTGGDSPLHF
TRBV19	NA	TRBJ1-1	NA	TGTGCCAGTAGTATGGGCCCTGAAGCTTTCTTT	CASSMGPEAFF
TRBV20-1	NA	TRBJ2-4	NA	TGCAGTGCTTCCCCTTCGGGCATTCAGTACTTC	CSASPSGIQYF
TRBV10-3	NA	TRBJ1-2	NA	TGTGCCATCAGTGAGTCGCAGAATTCGGGGGGCTACACCTTC	CAISESQNSGGYTF
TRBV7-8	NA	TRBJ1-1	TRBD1	TGTGCCAGCAGCAGAGACAGGGGGGGAACTGAAGCTTTCTTT	CASSRDRGGTEAFF
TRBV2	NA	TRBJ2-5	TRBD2	TGTGCCAGCACCGTAGCGGGGGTGGGAGAGACCCAGTACTTC	CASTVAGVGETQYF
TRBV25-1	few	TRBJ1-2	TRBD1	TGTGCCAGTCTTCCACGGACAGGCTATGGCTACACCTTC	CASLPRTGYGYTF
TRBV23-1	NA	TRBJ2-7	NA	TGCGCCAGCAGTCAATCGTGGGGAGGCTACGAGCAGTACTTC	CASSQSWGGYEQYF
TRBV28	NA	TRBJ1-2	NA	TGTGCCAGCAGTTTATCTAGATATGGCTACACTTTC	CASSLSRYGYTF
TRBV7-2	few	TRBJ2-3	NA	TGTGCCAGCAGCTTAATGGTCCTAGGAGTTCTTCAGGGAGATACGCAGTATTTT	CASSLMVLGVLQGDTQYF
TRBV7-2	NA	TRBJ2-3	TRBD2	TGTGCCAGCAGCTTAGTAACTAGCGGGGGGGCGGGGGCCGATACGCAGTATTTT	CASSLVTSGGAGADTQYF
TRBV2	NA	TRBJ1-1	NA	TGTGCCAGCAGTGCCCAGGGGTTTTTTGAAGCTTTCTTT	CASSAQGFFEAFF
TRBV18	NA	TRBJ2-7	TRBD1	TGTGCCAGCTCACCACGGGACAGGGGCCACGAGCAGTACTTC	CASSPRDRGHEQYF
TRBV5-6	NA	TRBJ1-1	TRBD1	TGTGCCAGCAGCCCCGGGACAGGGAGGAACACTGAAGCTTTCTTT	CASSPGTGRNTEAFF
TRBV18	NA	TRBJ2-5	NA	TGTGCCAGCTCACCACCTTACGGGGATCAAGAGACCCAGTACTTC	CASSPPYGDQETQYF
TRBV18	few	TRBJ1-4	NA	TGTGCCAGCTCACACGGTAGTTCTGCTAATGAAAAACTGTTTTTT	CASSHGSSANEKLFF
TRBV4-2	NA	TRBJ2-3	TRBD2	TGTGCCAGCAGCCAAGATATTCCTAGCGGGGGGTTCACAGATACGCAGTATTTT	CASSQDIPSGGFTDTQYF
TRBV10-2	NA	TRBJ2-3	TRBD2	TGCGCCAGTCGGGGACTAGGCACAGATACGCAGTATTTT	CASRGLGTDTQYF
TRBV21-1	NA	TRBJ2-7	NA	TGTGCCAGCAGCAAAGCGCGACAGGGAGGCTACGAGCAGTACTTC	CASSKARQGGYEQYF
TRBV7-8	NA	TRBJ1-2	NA	TGTGCCAGCAGCTTTTCTGTTGGGGGAGGAGGCAACAGTGGCTACACCTTC	CASSFSVGGGGNSGYTF
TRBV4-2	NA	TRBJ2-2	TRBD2	TGTGCCAGCAGCTCCGAGGGGACTAGCACGTCCGGGGAGCTGTTTTTT	CASSSEGTSTSGELFF